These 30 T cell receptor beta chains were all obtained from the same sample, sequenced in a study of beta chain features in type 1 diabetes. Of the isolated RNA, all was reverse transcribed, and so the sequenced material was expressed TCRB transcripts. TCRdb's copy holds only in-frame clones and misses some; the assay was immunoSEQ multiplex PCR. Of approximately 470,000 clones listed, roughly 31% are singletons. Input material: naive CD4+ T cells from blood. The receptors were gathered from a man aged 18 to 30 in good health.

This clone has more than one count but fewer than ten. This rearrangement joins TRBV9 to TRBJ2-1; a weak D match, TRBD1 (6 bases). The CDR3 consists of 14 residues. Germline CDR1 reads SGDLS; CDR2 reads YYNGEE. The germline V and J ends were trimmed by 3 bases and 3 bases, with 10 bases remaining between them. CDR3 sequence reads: CASSAETGYNEQFF. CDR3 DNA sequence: TGTGCCAGCAGCGCAGAGACAGGCTACAATGAGCAGTTCTTC.

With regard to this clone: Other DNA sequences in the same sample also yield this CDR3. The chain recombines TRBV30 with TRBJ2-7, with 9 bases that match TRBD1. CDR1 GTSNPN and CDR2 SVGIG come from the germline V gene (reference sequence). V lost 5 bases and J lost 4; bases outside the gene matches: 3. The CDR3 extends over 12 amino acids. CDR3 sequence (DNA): TGTGCCTGGGAGACAGGGGGGTACGAGCAGTACTTC. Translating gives CAWETGGYEQYF. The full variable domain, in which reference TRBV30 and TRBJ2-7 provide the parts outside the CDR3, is SQTIHQWPATLVQPVGSPLSLECTVEGTSNPNLYWYRQAAGRGLQLLFYSVGIGQISSEVPQNLSASRPQDRQFILSSKKLLLSDSGFYLCAWETGGYEQYFGPGTRLTVT.

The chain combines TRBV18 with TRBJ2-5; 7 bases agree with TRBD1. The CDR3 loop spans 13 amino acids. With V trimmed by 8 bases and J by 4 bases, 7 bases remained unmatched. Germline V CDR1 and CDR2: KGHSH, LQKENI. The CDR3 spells CASTTGFPETQYF. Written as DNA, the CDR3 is TGTGCCAGCACGACAGGGTTCCCAGAGACCCAGTACTTC.

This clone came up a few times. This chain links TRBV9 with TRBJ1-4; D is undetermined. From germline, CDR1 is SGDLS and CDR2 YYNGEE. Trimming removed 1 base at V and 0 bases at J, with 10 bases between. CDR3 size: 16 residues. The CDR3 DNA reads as TGTGCCAGCAGCGTAAGAGAGAGGGCAACTAATGAAAAACTGTTTTTT. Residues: CASSVRERATNEKLFF.

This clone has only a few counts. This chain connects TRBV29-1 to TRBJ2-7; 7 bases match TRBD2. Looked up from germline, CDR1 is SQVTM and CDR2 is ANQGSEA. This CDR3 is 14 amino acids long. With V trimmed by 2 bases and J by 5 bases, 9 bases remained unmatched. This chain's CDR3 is CSVEFGGRSHEQYF. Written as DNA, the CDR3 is TGCAGCGTTGAATTTGGCGGGAGATCCCACGAGCAGTACTTC.

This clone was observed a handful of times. CDR3 loop: CASSRLGSGANVLTF. Here the CDR3 DNA reads TGTGCCAGCAGCAGACTGGGCTCTGGGGCCAACGTCCTGACTTTC. The rearrangement uses TRBV21-1 and TRBJ2-6; the table's D call of TRBD2 was not tested on the DNA. TRBV21-1 is tagged as a pseudogene. There are 15 residues in the CDR3.

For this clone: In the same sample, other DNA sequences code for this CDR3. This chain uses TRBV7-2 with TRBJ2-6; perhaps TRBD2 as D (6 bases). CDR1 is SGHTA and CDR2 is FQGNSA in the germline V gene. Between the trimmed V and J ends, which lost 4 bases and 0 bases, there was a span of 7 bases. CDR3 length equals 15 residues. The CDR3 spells CASSWDSSGANVLTF. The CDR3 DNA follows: TGTGCCAGCAGCTGGGACTCCTCTGGGGCCAACGTCCTGACTTTC.

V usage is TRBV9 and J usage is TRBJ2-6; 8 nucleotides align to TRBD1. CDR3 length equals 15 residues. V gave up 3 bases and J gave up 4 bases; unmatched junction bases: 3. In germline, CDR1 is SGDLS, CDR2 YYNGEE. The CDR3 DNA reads TGTGCCAGCAGCGGGACAGGGTACGGGGCCAACGTCCTGACTTTC. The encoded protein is CASSGTGYGANVLTF.

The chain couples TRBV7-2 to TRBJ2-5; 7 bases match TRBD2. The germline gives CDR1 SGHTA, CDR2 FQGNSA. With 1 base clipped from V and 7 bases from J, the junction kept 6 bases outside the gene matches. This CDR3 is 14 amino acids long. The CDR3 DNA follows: TGTGCCAGCAGCTTAGAACGGGAGGTAGCGACCCAGTACTTC. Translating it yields CASSLEREVATQYF.

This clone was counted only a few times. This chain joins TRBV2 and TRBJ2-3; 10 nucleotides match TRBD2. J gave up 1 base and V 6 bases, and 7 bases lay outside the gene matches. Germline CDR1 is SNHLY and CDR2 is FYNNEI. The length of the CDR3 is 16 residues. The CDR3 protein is CASSAGTSARTDTQYF. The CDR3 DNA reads TGTGCCAGCAGCGCGGGGACTAGCGCCCGCACAGATACGCAGTATTTT.

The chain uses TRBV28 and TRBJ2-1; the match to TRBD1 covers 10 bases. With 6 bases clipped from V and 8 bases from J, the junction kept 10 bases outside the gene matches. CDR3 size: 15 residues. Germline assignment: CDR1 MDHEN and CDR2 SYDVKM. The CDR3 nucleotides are TGTGCCAGCAGGAAGGGGACAGGGGTTAGTTATGAGCAGTTCTTC. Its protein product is CASRKGTGVSYEQFF.

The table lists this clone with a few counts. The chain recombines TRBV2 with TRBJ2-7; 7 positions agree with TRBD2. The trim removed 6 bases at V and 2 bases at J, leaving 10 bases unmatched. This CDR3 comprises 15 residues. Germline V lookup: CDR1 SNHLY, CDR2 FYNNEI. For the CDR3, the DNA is TGTGCCAGCAGGGCCCTAGCGGCCTGGACCTACGAGCAGTACTTC. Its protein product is CASRALAAWTYEQYF. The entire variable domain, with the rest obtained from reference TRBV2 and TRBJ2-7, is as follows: EPEVTQTPSHQVTQMGQEVILRCVPISNHLYFYWYRQILGQKVEFLVSFYNNEISEKSEIFDDQFSVERPDGSNFTLKIRSTKLEDSAMYFCASRALAAWTYEQYFGPGTRLTVT.

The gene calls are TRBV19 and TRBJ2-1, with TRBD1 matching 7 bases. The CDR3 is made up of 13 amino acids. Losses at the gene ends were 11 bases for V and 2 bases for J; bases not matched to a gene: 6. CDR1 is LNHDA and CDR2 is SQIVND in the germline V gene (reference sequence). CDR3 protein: CACRTGPYNEQFF. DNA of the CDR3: TGTGCCTGCCGGACAGGCCCCTACAATGAGCAGTTCTTC.

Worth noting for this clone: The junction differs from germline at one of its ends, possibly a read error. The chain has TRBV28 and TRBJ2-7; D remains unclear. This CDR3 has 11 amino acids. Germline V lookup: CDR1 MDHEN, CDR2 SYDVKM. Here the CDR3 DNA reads TGTGCCAGCTCCCAGGCACTGCGTGCGAACTTC. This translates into CASSQALRANF.

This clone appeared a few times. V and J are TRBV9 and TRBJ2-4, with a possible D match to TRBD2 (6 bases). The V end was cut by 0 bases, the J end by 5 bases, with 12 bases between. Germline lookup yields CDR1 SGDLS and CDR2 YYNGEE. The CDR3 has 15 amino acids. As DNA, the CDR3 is TGTGCCAGCAGCGTAGAGGGAGGATACCAAAACATTCAGTACTTC. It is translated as CASSVEGGYQNIQYF. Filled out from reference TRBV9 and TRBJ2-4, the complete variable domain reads DSGVTQTPKHLITATGQRVTLRCSPRSGDLSVYWYQQSLDQGLQFLIQYYNGEERAKGNILERFSAQQFPDLHSELNLSSLELGDSALYFCASSVEGGYQNIQYFGAGTRLSVL.

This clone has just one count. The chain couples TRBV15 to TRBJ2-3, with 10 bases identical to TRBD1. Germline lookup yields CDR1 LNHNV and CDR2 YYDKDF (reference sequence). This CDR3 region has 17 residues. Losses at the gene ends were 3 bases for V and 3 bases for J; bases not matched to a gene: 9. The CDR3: CATSRTGGKGRTDTQYF. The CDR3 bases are TGTGCCACCAGCAGGACAGGGGGCAAGGGGCGGACAGATACGCAGTATTTT.

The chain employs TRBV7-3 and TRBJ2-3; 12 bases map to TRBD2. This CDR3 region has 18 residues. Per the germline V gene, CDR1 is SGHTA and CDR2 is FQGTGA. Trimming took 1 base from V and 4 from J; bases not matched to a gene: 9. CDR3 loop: CASSLKLDGLAGSDTQYF. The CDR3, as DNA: TGTGCCAGCAGCTTAAAGTTAGACGGACTAGCGGGATCAGATACGCAGTATTTT.

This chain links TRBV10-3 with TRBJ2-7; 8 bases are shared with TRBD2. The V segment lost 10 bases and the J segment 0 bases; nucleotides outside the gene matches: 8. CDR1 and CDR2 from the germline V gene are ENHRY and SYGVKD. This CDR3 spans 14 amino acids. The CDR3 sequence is CASRGGLTSYEQYF. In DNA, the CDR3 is TGTGCCAGCCGGGGGGGCCTTACCTCCTACGAGCAGTACTTC.

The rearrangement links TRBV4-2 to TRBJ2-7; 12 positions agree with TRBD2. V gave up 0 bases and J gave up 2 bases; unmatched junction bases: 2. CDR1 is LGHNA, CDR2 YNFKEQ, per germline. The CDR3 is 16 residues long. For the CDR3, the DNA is TGTGCCAGCAGCCAAGAGACTAGCGGGGGACCCTACGAGCAGTACTTC. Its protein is CASSQETSGGPYEQYF.

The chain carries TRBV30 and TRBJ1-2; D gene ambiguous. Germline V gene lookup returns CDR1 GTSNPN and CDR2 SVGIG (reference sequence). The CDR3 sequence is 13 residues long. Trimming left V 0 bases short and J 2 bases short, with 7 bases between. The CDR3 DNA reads TGTGCCTGGAGTGTACGGGAGAACTATGGCTACACCTTC. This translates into CAWSVRENYGYTF.

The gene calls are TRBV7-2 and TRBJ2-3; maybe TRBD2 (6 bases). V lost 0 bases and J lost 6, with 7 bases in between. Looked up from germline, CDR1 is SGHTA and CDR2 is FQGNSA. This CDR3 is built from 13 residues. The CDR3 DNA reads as TGTGCCAGCAGCTTAGCGGGGAGGGATACGCAGTATTTT. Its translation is CASSLAGRDTQYF. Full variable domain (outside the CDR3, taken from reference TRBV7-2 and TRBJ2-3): GAGVSQSPSNKVTEKGKDVELRCDPISGHTALYWYRQSLGQGLEFLIYFQGNSAPDKSGLPSDRFSAERTGGSVSTLTIQRTQQEDSAVYLCASSLAGRDTQYFGPGTRLTVL.

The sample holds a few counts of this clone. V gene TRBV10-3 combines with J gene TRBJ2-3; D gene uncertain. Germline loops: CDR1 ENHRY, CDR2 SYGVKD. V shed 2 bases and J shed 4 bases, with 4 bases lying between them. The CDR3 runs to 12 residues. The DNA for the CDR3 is TGTGCCATCAGTGAGGGGGCAGATACGCAGTATTTT. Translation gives CAISEGADTQYF.

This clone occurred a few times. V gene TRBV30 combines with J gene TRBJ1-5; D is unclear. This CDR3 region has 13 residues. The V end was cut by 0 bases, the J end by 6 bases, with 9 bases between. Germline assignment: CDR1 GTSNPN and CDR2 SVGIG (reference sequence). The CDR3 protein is CAWSVHSRQPQHF. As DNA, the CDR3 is TGTGCCTGGAGTGTACACTCCCGTCAGCCCCAGCATTTT.

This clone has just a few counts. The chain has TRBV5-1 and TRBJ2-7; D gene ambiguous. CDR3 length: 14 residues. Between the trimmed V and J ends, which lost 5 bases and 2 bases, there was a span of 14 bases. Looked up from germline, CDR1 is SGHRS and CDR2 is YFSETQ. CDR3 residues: CASRPPGLTYEQYF. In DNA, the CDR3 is TGCGCCAGCAGGCCCCCCGGCCTCACCTACGAGCAGTACTTC. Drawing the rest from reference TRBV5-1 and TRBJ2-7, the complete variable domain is KAGVTQTPRYLIKTRGQQVTLSCSPISGHRSVSWYQQTPGQGLQFLFEYFSETQRNKGNFPGRFSGRQFSNSRSEMNVSTLELGDSALYLCASRPPGLTYEQYFGPGTRLTVT.

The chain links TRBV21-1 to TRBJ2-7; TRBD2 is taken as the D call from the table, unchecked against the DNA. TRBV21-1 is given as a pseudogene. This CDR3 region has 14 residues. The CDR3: CASTPGLRSYEQYF. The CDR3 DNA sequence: TGTGCCAGCACCCCGGGTCTTCGCTCCTACGAGCAGTACTTC.

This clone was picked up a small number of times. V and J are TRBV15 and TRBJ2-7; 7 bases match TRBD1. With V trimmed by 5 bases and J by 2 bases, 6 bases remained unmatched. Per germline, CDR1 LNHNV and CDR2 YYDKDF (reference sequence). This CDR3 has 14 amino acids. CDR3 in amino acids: CATSFPGQPYEQYF. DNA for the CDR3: TGTGCCACCAGCTTCCCGGGACAGCCCTACGAGCAGTACTTC.

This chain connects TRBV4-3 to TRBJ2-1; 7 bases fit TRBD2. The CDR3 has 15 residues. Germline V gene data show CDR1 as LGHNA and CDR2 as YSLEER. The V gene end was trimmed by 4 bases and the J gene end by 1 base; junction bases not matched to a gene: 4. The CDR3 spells CASSPSGISYNEQFF. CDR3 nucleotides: TGCGCCAGCAGCCCCAGCGGGATATCCTACAATGAGCAGTTCTTC.

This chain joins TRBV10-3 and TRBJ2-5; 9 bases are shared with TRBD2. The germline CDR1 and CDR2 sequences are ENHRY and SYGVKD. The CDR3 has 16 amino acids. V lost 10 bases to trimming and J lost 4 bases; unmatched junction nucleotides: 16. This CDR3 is CATTPEGTSYGETQYF. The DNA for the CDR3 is TGTGCCACCACCCCCGAGGGGACTAGCTACGGAGAGACCCAGTACTTC.

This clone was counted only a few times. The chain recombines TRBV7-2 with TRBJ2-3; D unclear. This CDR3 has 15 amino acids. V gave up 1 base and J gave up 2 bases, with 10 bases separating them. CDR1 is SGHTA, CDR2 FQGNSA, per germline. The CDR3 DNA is TGTGCCAGCAGCTTAGAGCCGCCCTACACAGATACGCAGTATTTT. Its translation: CASSLEPPYTDTQYF.

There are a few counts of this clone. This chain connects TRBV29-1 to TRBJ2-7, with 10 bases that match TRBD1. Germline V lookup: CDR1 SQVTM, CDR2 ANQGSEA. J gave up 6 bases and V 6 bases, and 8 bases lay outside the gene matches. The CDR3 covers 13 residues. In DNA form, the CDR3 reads TGCAGCGTCGGGACAGGGGCGTATAGCGAGCAGTACTTC. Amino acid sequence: CSVGTGAYSEQYF.